What follows is one T cell receptor beta chain and its context. The sample is drawn from a study of blood T cell repertoires in COVID-19. Study-level background: Researchers got acute and convalescent COVID-19 samples from the United States, Italy and Spain. PBMCs, B-cell-depleted T cells, or T cells provided the cDNA or gDNA that made up the material.

Original handling: Cell counts per sample came from amplifying reference gene primers. Some clones are missing from TCRdb's copy, which holds only in-frame ones; the method was immunoSEQ multiplex PCR. V, J and clone size were drawn from that table, and D and trimming were deduced from the DNA. The sample yields approximately 260,000 clones, just under 90% seen once. This CDR3 is built from 16 residues. With V trimmed by 0 bases and J by 1 base, 3 bases remained unmatched. Germline CDR1 SGHRS, CDR2 YFSETQ. The chain couples TRBV5-1 to TRBJ2-2; 7 nucleotides line up with TRBD1. This TCR was sampled from a woman aged 40 to 50 with acute or convalescent COVID-19. Sequenced: peripheral blood. CDR3 sequence (DNA): TGCGCCAGCAGCTTGGCCTCAGGGGGGAACACCGGGGAGCTGTTTTTT. Protein sequence: CASSLASGGNTGELFF.